This TCR beta chain was sequenced in a study of cytomegalovirus exposure and HLA in healthy donors. Study overall: A data release that came early held approximately 85 million unique TCRs from HLA-typed donors.

Points from the study as a whole: The authors enumerated over 150 TCR beta chains as linked to cytomegalovirus. What a later analysis showed was that several of the most significant clusters appeared linked to common viral pathogens. According to a later analysis, donors in an Asian-associated ancestry cluster reportedly had fewer N-insertions than the roughly 720-donor mean.

PCR employed 60 Vbeta and 13 Jbeta primers. TCRdb's table, derived via immunoSEQ multiplex PCR, lists solely in-frame clones and lacks some. The data show around 150,000 clones, with 77% seen just once and around 3% held by the top ten. To note about this clone: Its antigen is currently unknown.

Sequencing used PBMCs. The TCR comes from a woman in her thirties or forties in good health and CMV-seropositive.

The CDR3 protein is CSGTQGVNTEAFF. The CDR3 DNA reads as TGCAGCGGAACACAGGGAGTTAACACTGAAGCTTTCTTT. The rearrangement uses TRBV29-1 and TRBJ1-1; possibly TRBD1 for D (6 bases). Trimming took off 7 bases at V and 2 bases at J, with 14 bases between the two ends. This CDR3 has 13 residues. CDR1 is SQVTM and CDR2 is ANQGSEA in the germline V gene. Together with reference TRBV29-1 and TRBJ1-1, the CDR3 gives the full variable domain: SAVISQKPSRDICQRGTSLTIQCQVDSQVTMMFWYRQQPGQSLTLIATANQGSEATYESGFVIDKFPISRPNLTFSTLTVSNMSPEDSSIYLCSGTQGVNTEAFFGQGTRLTVV.